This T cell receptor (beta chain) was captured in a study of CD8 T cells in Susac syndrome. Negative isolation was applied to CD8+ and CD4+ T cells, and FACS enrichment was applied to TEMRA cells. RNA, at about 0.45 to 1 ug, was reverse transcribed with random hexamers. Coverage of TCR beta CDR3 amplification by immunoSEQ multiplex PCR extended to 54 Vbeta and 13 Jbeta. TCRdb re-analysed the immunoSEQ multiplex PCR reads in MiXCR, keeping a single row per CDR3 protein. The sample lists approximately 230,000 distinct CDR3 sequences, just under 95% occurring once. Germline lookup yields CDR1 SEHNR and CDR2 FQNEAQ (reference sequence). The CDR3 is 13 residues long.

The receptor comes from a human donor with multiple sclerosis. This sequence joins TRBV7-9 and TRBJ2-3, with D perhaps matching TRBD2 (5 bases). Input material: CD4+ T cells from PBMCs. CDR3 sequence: CASRGRGTDTQYF. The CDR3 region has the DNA TGTGCTTCGCGTGGGCGGGGCACAGATACGCAGTATTTT. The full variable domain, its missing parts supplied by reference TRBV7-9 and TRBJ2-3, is DTGVSQNPRHKITKRGQNVTFRCDPISEHNRLYWYRQTLGQGPEFLTYFQNEAQLEKSRLLSDRFSAERPKGSFSTLEIQRTEQGDSAMYLCASRGRGTDTQYFGPGTRLTVL.